A single sample is the source of the 8 T cell receptor beta chains below, sequenced in a study of blood T cell repertoires in COVID-19. Only in-frame clones appear in the TCRdb table, and some are missing; sequencing was by immunoSEQ multiplex PCR. The table has 250,000 to 300,000 clones, 70% to 90% seen once. The sequencing sample was made of peripheral blood. The receptors originated from a woman aged 70 to 79 with acute or convalescent COVID-19.

The rearrangement uses TRBV11-1 and TRBJ2-5; tentative D call: TRBD1 (6 bases). The germline gives CDR1 SGHAT, CDR2 FQDESV (reference sequence). This CDR3 has 15 amino acids. V was cut by 2 bases and J by 5 bases, with 15 bases left in between. The CDR3 is CASSLPQGLGETQYF. The CDR3 nucleotides are TGTGCCAGCAGCTTACCCCAGGGGCTCGGGGAGACCCAGTACTTC.

In this sample, this clone turned up once. This chain links TRBV9 with TRBJ1-1; D remains unclear. Trimming removed 0 bases from V and 0 bases from J, with 18 bases in between. This CDR3 region has 18 residues. In germline, CDR1 is SGDLS, CDR2 YYNGEE. CDR3 residues: CASSVEDGKAGMNTEAFF. The CDR3 region has the DNA TGTGCCAGCAGCGTAGAAGACGGGAAGGCGGGGATGAACACTGAAGCTTTCTTT.

The chain recombines TRBV5-1 with TRBJ1-1; D call uncertain. This CDR3 has 15 residues. Trimming took 0 bases from V and 5 from J, leaving 14 bases between them. Germline values: CDR1 SGHRS, CDR2 YFSETQ. CDR3 sequence: CASSLGRGGVTEAFF. CDR3 nucleotides: TGCGCCAGCAGCTTGGGCCGGGGAGGAGTGACTGAAGCTTTCTTT. The full variable domain, with the rest looked up from reference TRBV5-1 and TRBJ1-1, is KAGVTQTPRYLIKTRGQQVTLSCSPISGHRSVSWYQQTPGQGLQFLFEYFSETQRNKGNFPGRFSGRQFSNSRSEMNVSTLELGDSALYLCASSLGRGGVTEAFFGQGTRLTVV.

There are a few counts of this clone. This rearrangement joins TRBV4-1 to TRBJ1-4; D perhaps matches TRBD1 (6 bases). Germline assignment: CDR1 MGHRA and CDR2 YSYEKL. V was cut by 1 base and J by 14 bases, with 23 bases left in between. CDR3 length: 16 residues. CDR3: CASSQVLKQGGPGLFF. The CDR3 nucleotides read TGCGCCAGCAGCCAAGTACTAAAACAGGGCGGGCCAGGTCTGTTTTTT.

The chain's CDR3 is CASSSQVNTEAFF. The CDR3 bases are TGTGCCAGCTCGTCACAGGTTAACACTGAAGCTTTCTTT. The chain employs TRBV2 and TRBJ1-1, with D possibly TRBD1 on 5 matching bases. Trimming shortened V by 8 bases and J by 2 bases, and 12 bases separated the two germline ends. Germline V lookup: CDR1 SNHLY, CDR2 FYNNEI. The CDR3 length is 13 residues.

This chain joins TRBV6-1 and TRBJ2-3; 7 bases fit TRBD2. Germline loops: CDR1 MNHNS, CDR2 SASEGT. Trimming removed 3 bases from V and 0 bases from J; junction bases left unmatched: 3. This CDR3 contains 15 residues. Here the CDR3 reads CASSDRRGSTDTQYF. DNA of the CDR3: TGTGCCAGCAGTGATAGGCGGGGGAGCACAGATACGCAGTATTTT.

The chain is built from TRBV3-1 (or the pseudogene TRBV3-2) and TRBJ1-3; unclear D gene. Germline CDR1 reads LGHDT; CDR2 reads YNNKEL (reference sequence). The CDR3 has 16 residues. With 2 bases removed from V and 2 bases from J, the gap between germline ends came to 13 bases. CDR3 region: CASSQSASSTGNTIYF. The CDR3 DNA reads TGTGCCAGCAGCCAAAGCGCCAGCAGCACTGGAAACACCATATATTTT.

J is TRBJ1-2 and V is TRBV7-8, with D perhaps TRBD1 (6 bases). CDR1 is SGHVS, CDR2 FQNEAQ, per germline. This CDR3 comprises 14 residues. Trimming took off 4 bases at V and 5 bases at J, with 14 bases between the two ends. The chain's CDR3 is CASSYGGLSYGYTF. The CDR3 DNA reads as TGTGCCAGCAGCTACGGGGGGCTATCGTATGGCTACACCTTC.